This passage covers 14 T cell receptor beta chains from one sample sequenced in a study of OX40 agonist ivuxolimab in advanced cancers. TCRdb keeps only in-frame clones here, not all; method: immunoSEQ multiplex PCR. This sample has roughly 14,000 clones, with approximately 60% found just once. The sequencing used CD4+ or CD8+ T cells sorted from blood, collected in a trial of the OX40 agonist ivuxolimab. The receptors stem from an adult with an advanced solid tumor such as melanoma, head and neck, liver or kidney cancer.

The chain couples TRBV10-1 to TRBJ2-3, with D tentatively TRBD1 or TRBD2 (6 bases each). This CDR3 contains 16 residues. The germline V gene has CDR1 WNHNN and CDR2 SYGVQD (reference sequence). V was trimmed by 6 bases and J by 4 bases, leaving 20 bases between them. The DNA for the CDR3 is TGCGCCAGCAGGCCCGCGAGGGGGGATGGGCCAGATACGCAGTATTTT. Amino acids: CASRPARGDGPDTQYF.

This clone was detected only a few times. This chain connects TRBV5-1 to TRBJ2-7, with 8 bases matching TRBD2. The CDR3 runs to 14 residues. Trimming at V came to 0 bases and at J to 4 bases, leaving 3 bases not matched to a gene. Per germline, CDR1 SGHRS and CDR2 YFSETQ. The chain's CDR3 is CASSLAGGAYEQYF. The CDR3 bases are TGCGCCAGCAGCTTGGCCGGGGGGGCTTACGAGCAGTACTTC. Full variable domain (remainder filled in from reference TRBV5-1 and TRBJ2-7): KAGVTQTPRYLIKTRGQQVTLSCSPISGHRSVSWYQQTPGQGLQFLFEYFSETQRNKGNFPGRFSGRQFSNSRSEMNVSTLELGDSALYLCASSLAGGAYEQYFGPGTRLTVT.

The chain employs TRBV7-9 and TRBJ2-5; no definite D call. TRBJ2-7 explains the end of the DNA better; the J call may be wrong. The CDR3 length is 11 residues. Germline V gives CDR1 SEHNR, CDR2 FQNEAQ (reference sequence). The chain's CDR3 is CASSNHYEQYF. CDR3 DNA sequence: TGTGCCAGCAGCAATCACTACGAGCAGTACTTC.

The chain links TRBV5-6 to TRBJ2-7; TRBD1 agrees at 9 bases. Germline V lookup: CDR1 SGHDT, CDR2 YYEEEE. Germline trimming cut 4 bases from V and 3 bases from J; bases unmatched to any gene: 5. The CDR3 has 14 amino acids. The CDR3 coding sequence is TGTGCCAGCAGCCCCGGGACAGGGAACTACGAGCAGTACTTC. Translating it yields CASSPGTGNYEQYF.

This chain connects TRBV27 to TRBJ1-1; D might be TRBD1 (6 bases). This CDR3 contains 15 residues. Germline CDR1 MNHEY, CDR2 SMNVEV (reference sequence). Trimming removed 2 bases at V and 1 base at J, with 11 bases between. The chain's CDR3 is CASSLRAGENTEAFF. CDR3 coding DNA: TGTGCCAGCAGTTTAAGGGCAGGGGAGAACACTGAAGCTTTCTTT.

The chain links TRBV28 to TRBJ2-7; 7 nucleotides align to TRBD1. Germline V gene lookup returns CDR1 MDHEN and CDR2 SYDVKM. This CDR3 is built from 14 residues. The V gene end was trimmed by 4 bases and the J gene end by 1 base; junction bases not matched to a gene: 4. CDR3 amino acids: CASSYRGMSYEQYF. The CDR3 DNA follows: TGTGCCAGCAGTTACAGGGGTATGTCCTACGAGCAGTACTTC.

This clone was seen more than once but under ten times. The rearrangement links TRBV6-5 to TRBJ1-6; 9 bases line up with TRBD1. The V gene end was trimmed by 7 bases and the J gene end by 8 bases; junction bases not matched to a gene: 6. Germline V gene lookup returns CDR1 MNHEY and CDR2 SVGAGI. CDR3 size: 14 residues. CDR3: CASTPGQGYSPLHF. The CDR3 region has the DNA TGTGCCAGCACCCCGGGACAGGGTTATTCACCCCTCCACTTT.

The rearrangement links TRBV4-1 to TRBJ1-2; D gene unclear. CDR3 length: 12 amino acids. Trimming shortened V by 5 bases and J by 5 bases, and 9 bases separated the two germline ends. Germline V gene data show CDR1 as MGHRA and CDR2 as YSYEKL. The CDR3 coding sequence is TGCGCCAGCAGCTCGACACTTTATGGCTACACCTTC. Protein: CASSSTLYGYTF.

The rearrangement joins TRBV2 to TRBJ2-2; D is possibly TRBD2 (6 bases). V gave up 7 bases and J gave up 4 bases, with 16 bases separating them. Germline assignment: CDR1 SNHLY and CDR2 FYNNEI. This CDR3 has 15 amino acids. This CDR3 is CASNEVTSPTGELFF. The CDR3 bases are TGTGCCAGCAACGAGGTTACTAGCCCCACCGGGGAGCTGTTTTTT. The whole variable domain, remainder taken from reference TRBV2 and TRBJ2-2, is EPEVTQTPSHQVTQMGQEVILRCVPISNHLYFYWYRQILGQKVEFLVSFYNNEISEKSEIFDDQFSVERPDGSNFTLKIRSTKLEDSAMYFCASNEVTSPTGELFFGEGSRLTVL.

The chain employs TRBV9 and TRBJ2-5; 11 nucleotides align to TRBD2. V trimming: 3 bases; J trimming: 4 bases; junction bases outside the gene matches: 5. This CDR3 comprises 15 residues. Germline assignment: CDR1 SGDLS and CDR2 YYNGEE. CDR3 bases: TGTGCCAGCAGCGCGACTAGCGGGGTTCGAGAGACCCAGTACTTC. Protein: CASSATSGVRETQYF. Variable domain in full (rest from reference TRBV9 and TRBJ2-5): DSGVTQTPKHLITATGQRVTLRCSPRSGDLSVYWYQQSLDQGLQFLIQYYNGEERAKGNILERFSAQQFPDLHSELNLSSLELGDSALYFCASSATSGVRETQYFGPGTRLLVL.

By share, this clone ranks as medium-sized. V usage is TRBV25-1 and J usage is TRBJ2-3; tentatively, D is TRBD1 or TRBD2 (6 bases each). Per germline, CDR1 MGHDK and CDR2 SYGVNS. Trimming pared 4 bases from V and 4 bases from J, leaving 12 bases between. The CDR3 covers 14 residues. The CDR3 protein is CASSAGARADTQYF. CDR3 nucleotides: TGTGCCAGCAGTGCGGGGGCGAGGGCAGATACGCAGTATTTT.

This clone has just a few counts. This chain uses TRBV5-6 with TRBJ2-5, with D hard to call. CDR1 and CDR2 from the germline V gene are SGHDT and YYEEEE. The V end was cut by 5 bases, the J end by 1 base, with 9 bases between. This CDR3 contains 13 residues. The CDR3 DNA is TGTGCCAGCAGTTTCGAAGCCCAAGAGACCCAGTACTTC. The encoded protein is CASSFEAQETQYF.

The chain carries TRBV7-9 and TRBJ2-1; 7 positions match TRBD1. The CDR3 spans 17 residues. Germline lookup yields CDR1 SEHNR and CDR2 FQNEAQ (reference sequence). Trimming at V came to 5 bases and at J to 3 bases, leaving 13 bases not matched to a gene. The DNA of the CDR3 is TGTGCCAGCAGCCAAGTCCGAAGGGGACAGAGCTACAATGAGCAGTTCTTC. Translated, it gives CASSQVRRGQSYNEQFF.

Only a few counts were recorded for this clone. J is TRBJ1-6 and V is TRBV28; unclear D gene. Trimming cost V 5 bases and J 9 bases, with 14 bases left between them. The CDR3 is 14 residues long. Per the germline V gene, CDR1 is MDHEN and CDR2 is SYDVKM. CDR3 loop: CASSLLGGFSPLHF. Here the CDR3 DNA reads TGTGCCAGCAGTCTACTCGGAGGGTTTTCACCCCTCCACTTT.